This T cell receptor beta chain emerged from a study of blood T cell repertoires in COVID-19. The germline V gene has CDR1 MNHEY and CDR2 SVGAGI. V shed 6 bases, J shed 5 bases, and the junction held 3 bases outside the gene matches. This CDR3 is built from 13 residues. In the study's own analysis: Estimation of nucleated cell counts relied on the amplification of reference gene primers. This table comes from immunoSEQ multiplex PCR, and its TCRdb copy is limited to in-frame clones, with some not included. The DNA was the basis for D and trimming; V, J and clone size are from that table. Among about 110,000 clones listed, over 80% were seen once.

The sequence derives from a woman aged 60-75 years with acute or convalescent COVID-19. This sequence joins TRBV6-5 and TRBJ2-7; TRBD2 agrees at 11 bases. The source material was peripheral blood. This CDR3 reads CASRTSGAHEQYF. In DNA, the CDR3 is TGTGCCAGCAGGACTAGCGGGGCTCACGAGCAGTACTTC.